This T cell receptor (beta chain) was sequenced during a study of blood T cells in healthy people across ages. Study findings and constraints: There were more naive CD4+ cells and higher diversity in long-lived donors than in aged donors.

Isolated PBMCs totaled at least 7 million in each sample. A sample-barcoded 5' primer and a J-beta primer mix were used in a second PCR of roughly 6 to 11 cycles. TCRdb re-called the 5' RACE reads through MiXCR, storing one row per CDR3 protein. The repertoire has about 400,000 distinct CDR3 sequences, 45% to 65% of them found once; the top ten carry roughly 51%. Looked up from germline, CDR1 is KGHSH and CDR2 is LQKENI. This CDR3 is 17 amino acids long. For this clonotype: Its specificity is unknown. The junction differs from germline at one of its ends, possibly a read error.

This clonotype originated in a man in his 60s in good health. The sample taken for sequencing was blood. V is TRBV18 and J is TRBJ2-7; 7 bases map to TRBD2. For the CDR3, the DNA is TGTGCTAGCTCACCACGGAACGCGGGAGTAGCCTCCTACGAGCAGTACTTC. Translating it yields CASSPRNAGVASYEQYF.